These T cell receptor beta chains were read from a single sample in a study of OX40 agonist ivuxolimab in advanced cancers. Only in-frame clones appear in the TCRdb table, and some are missing; sequencing was by immunoSEQ multiplex PCR. Of 65,000 to 70,000 clones detected, roughly 90% appear once; the ten largest clones hold approximately 2.6%. Material: CD4+ or CD8+ T cells sorted from blood, obtained in a trial of the OX40 agonist ivuxolimab. Every receptor here comes from an adult with an advanced solid tumor such as melanoma, head and neck, liver or kidney cancer. Both conserved end residues are part of each CDR3. The order of the fields is D gene, J gene, clone size, V gene, CDR3 DNA, CDR3 protein. A D gene is named only where the DNA matches it firmly. The listing skips clone size in some rows; elsewhere it reads once, few, many or a size class.

D gene: .; J gene: TRBJ2-1; clone size: .; V gene: TRBV4-2; CDR3 DNA: TGTGCCAGCAGCCAAGGGGATCGGGGGGCGCAGAATGAGCAGTTCTTC; CDR3 protein: CASSQGDRGAQNEQFF
D gene: .; J gene: TRBJ1-4; clone size: .; V gene: TRBV7-2; CDR3 DNA: TGTGCCAGCAGCTTTCCGGGCCTGGGGGAAAAACTGTTTTTT; CDR3 protein: CASSFPGLGEKLFF
D gene: TRBD2; J gene: TRBJ2-2; clone size: .; V gene: TRBV5-1; CDR3 DNA: TGCGCCAGCAGCTTACGGGCATGGGCTAGCGGGAGCGGAGCCGGGGAGCTGTTTTTT; CDR3 protein: CASSLRAWASGSGAGELFF
D gene: TRBD1; J gene: TRBJ2-7; clone size: .; V gene: TRBV5-6; CDR3 DNA: TGTGCCAGCAGCTGGGACAGGACCTACGAGCAGTACTTC; CDR3 protein: CASSWDRTYEQYF
D gene: TRBD1; J gene: TRBJ1-1; clone size: .; V gene: TRBV10-1; CDR3 DNA: TGCGCCAGCAGTTTTCAGGGGGGCACTGAAGCTTTCTTT; CDR3 protein: CASSFQGGTEAFF
D gene: .; J gene: TRBJ2-3; clone size: .; V gene: TRBV9; CDR3 DNA: TGTGCCAGCAGCGTAGCAGGGAAGGATACGCAGTATTTT; CDR3 protein: CASSVAGKDTQYF
D gene: TRBD2; J gene: TRBJ2-1; clone size: .; V gene: TRBV7-9; CDR3 DNA: TGTGCCAGCAGCTTAACACTAGCGGGAGGGCCCCATGAGCAGTTCTTC; CDR3 protein: CASSLTLAGGPHEQFF
D gene: TRBD1; J gene: TRBJ1-6; clone size: .; V gene: TRBV7-2; CDR3 DNA: TGTGCCAGCAGCGGCCGACGGACAGGTTATAATTCACCCCTCCACTTT; CDR3 protein: CASSGRRTGYNSPLHF
D gene: .; J gene: TRBJ1-1; clone size: .; V gene: TRBV29-1; CDR3 DNA: TGCAGCGTTGAGAGGACTGACACTGAAGCTTTCTTT; CDR3 protein: CSVERTDTEAFF
D gene: TRBD2; J gene: TRBJ2-3; clone size: once; V gene: TRBV4-2; CDR3 DNA: TGTGCCAGCAGCCGTGCAGGGACTAGCGGGGCCACAGATACGCAGTATTTT; CDR3 protein: CASSRAGTSGATDTQYF
D gene: .; J gene: TRBJ2-5; clone size: .; V gene: TRBV7-2; CDR3 DNA: TGTGCCAGCAGCTTATTTCAAGAGACCCAGTACTTC; CDR3 protein: CASSLFQETQYF
D gene: .; J gene: TRBJ1-5; clone size: once; V gene: TRBV19; CDR3 DNA: TGTGCCAGTACCCCCCCACCGGGCGCGGGGAATCAGCCCCAGCATTTT; CDR3 protein: CASTPPPGAGNQPQHF
D gene: .; J gene: TRBJ2-1; clone size: .; V gene: TRBV11-1; CDR3 DNA: TGTGCCAGCGGGCTTTTTCTTGGGGCCAATGAGCAGTTCTTC; CDR3 protein: CASGLFLGANEQFF
D gene: .; J gene: TRBJ2-7; clone size: .; V gene: TRBV18; CDR3 DNA: TGTGCCAGCTCCCCAAGGGGGGGCGGCGACGAGCAGTACTTC; CDR3 protein: CASSPRGGGDEQYF
D gene: .; J gene: TRBJ2-2; clone size: once; V gene: TRBV6-4; CDR3 DNA: TGTGCCAGCAGTGAAGGATCGAACACCGGGGAGCTGTTTTTT; CDR3 protein: CASSEGSNTGELFF
D gene: TRBD2; J gene: TRBJ2-1; clone size: .; V gene: TRBV4-1; CDR3 DNA: TGCGCCAGCAGCCAACTAGCGGGAAGCTCCTACAATGAGCAGTTCTTC; CDR3 protein: CASSQLAGSSYNEQFF
D gene: .; J gene: TRBJ2-3; clone size: few; V gene: TRBV5-1; CDR3 DNA: TGCGCCAGCAGCTTGGGACAGACAACAGATACGCAGTATTTT; CDR3 protein: CASSLGQTTDTQYF
D gene: TRBD1; J gene: TRBJ2-7; clone size: .; V gene: TRBV7-3; CDR3 DNA: TGTGCCAGCAGCTTCGGCCCCAGGGGGCGAGGCGAGCAGTACTTC; CDR3 protein: CASSFGPRGRGEQYF
D gene: .; J gene: TRBJ1-3; clone size: .; V gene: TRBV13; CDR3 DNA: TGTGCCAGCAGCTTAGGCACAGGGTACGGAAACACCATATATTTT; CDR3 protein: CASSLGTGYGNTIYF
D gene: .; J gene: TRBJ2-1; clone size: .; V gene: TRBV11-2; CDR3 DNA: TGTGCCAGCAGGTTGGGCGGGACCCAAAACAATGAGCAGTTCTTC; CDR3 protein: CASRLGGTQNNEQFF
D gene: .; J gene: TRBJ1-3; clone size: once; V gene: TRBV6-5; CDR3 DNA: TGTGCCAGCAGTTACTCGCGAGGGGGCTCTGGAAACACCATATATTTT; CDR3 protein: CASSYSRGGSGNTIYF
D gene: TRBD1; J gene: TRBJ2-7; clone size: .; V gene: TRBV6-5; CDR3 DNA: TGTGCCAGCAGGACAGGGGGCTCCTACGAGCAGTACTTC; CDR3 protein: CASRTGGSYEQYF
D gene: .; J gene: TRBJ2-7; clone size: .; V gene: TRBV29-1; CDR3 DNA: TGCAGCGTTGAAGATCGCCAAAAGGGATCCTACGAGCAGTACTTC; CDR3 protein: CSVEDRQKGSYEQYF